These T cell receptor beta chains were read from a single sample in a study of shared clonotypes between healthy human individuals. The method was immunoSEQ multiplex PCR; TCRdb's version includes in-frame clones alone and lacks a portion of them. The data contain more than 2,000,000 clones, over 85% of them singletons. Sequencing was done on a sample of naive CD4+ T cells sorted from blood. These TCRs come from a man younger than 30 in good health. Each CDR3 is given without its conserved first and last residue.

V gene	J gene	CDR3 protein
TRBV13	TRBJ2-2	ASSYGQPTGELF
TRBV11-2	TRBJ2-1	ASSISSGGVSYNEQF
TRBV5-4	TRBJ1-4	ASSLAGAGEKLF
TRBV29-1	TRBJ1-1	SVDRGTEAF
TRBV7-2	TRBJ2-4	ASSSPAQAKNIQY
TRBV18	TRBJ2-7	ASSPAGVVYEQY
TRBV2	TRBJ2-3	ASSKLATTDTQY
TRBV19	TRBJ2-2	ASSLPGPRSGELF
TRBV7-2	TRBJ2-7	AGSLLAARNSYEQY
TRBV5-1	TRBJ2-3	ASSYRTSGLSSTDTQY
TRBV6-1	TRBJ2-7	ASSTGLAGLYEQY
TRBV18	TRBJ2-3	ASSPPIGGGRSDTQY
TRBV30	TRBJ1-1	AWRGGHLNTEAF
TRBV18	.	ASSPAGGYEQY
TRBV7-9	TRBJ1-1	ASIPSGQANTEAF
TRBV2	TRBJ2-7	ASSPRGQVTYEQY
TRBV18	TRBJ2-1	ASSTPTGSQYNEQF
TRBV28	TRBJ1-2	ASSAYRDNYGYT
TRBV7-9	TRBJ2-1	ASSLVGLSSYNEQF
TRBV19	TRBJ1-2	ASTTTDRGHHYGYT
TRBV7-8	TRBJ1-1	ASSLVGQVEAF
TRBV11-3	TRBJ2-7	ASSVRGLAYEQY
TRBV5-1	TRBJ2-1	ASSLQITASYNEQF
TRBV2	TRBJ2-6	ASSEQVSGANVLT
TRBV21-1	TRBJ2-7	ASSKGRGQTTYEQY
TRBV14	TRBJ2-7	ASSQKLQSYEQY
TRBV29-1	TRBJ1-3	SAAQWSGNTIY
TRBV5-4	TRBJ2-7	ASSELQGYEQY
TRBV19	TRBJ2-3	ASSGVGFSPTDTQY
TRBV7-9	TRBJ2-7	ASSRTGEVNEQY
TRBV11-2	TRBJ2-1	ASSFSTSGGVADEQF
TRBV4-3	TRBJ1-6	ASSQEPNSPLH